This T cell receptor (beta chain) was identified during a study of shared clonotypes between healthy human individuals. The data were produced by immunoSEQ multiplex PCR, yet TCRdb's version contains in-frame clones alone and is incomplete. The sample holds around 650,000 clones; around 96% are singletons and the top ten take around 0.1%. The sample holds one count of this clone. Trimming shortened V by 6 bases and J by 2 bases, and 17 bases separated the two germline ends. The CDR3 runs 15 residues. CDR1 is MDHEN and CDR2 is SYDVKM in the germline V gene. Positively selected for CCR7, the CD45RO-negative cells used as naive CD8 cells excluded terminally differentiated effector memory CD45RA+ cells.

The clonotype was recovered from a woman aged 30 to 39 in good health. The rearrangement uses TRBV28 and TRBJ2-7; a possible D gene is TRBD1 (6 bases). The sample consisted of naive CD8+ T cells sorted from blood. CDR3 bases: TGTGCCAGCAGACCGGTCGGACAGAAGACCTACGAGCAGTACTTC. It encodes CASRPVGQKTYEQYF.